These 13 T cell receptor beta chains were all obtained from the same sample, sequenced in a study of PD-1 blockade in classical Hodgkin lymphoma. This table comes from immunoSEQ multiplex PCR, and its TCRdb copy is limited to in-frame clones, with some not included. The sample lists 150,000 or so clones, about four fifths seen once, with about 9.3% in the top ten. Every single patient, without exception, relapsed after autologous stem cell transplantation, and brentuximab vedotin exposure varied. Sequencing was performed on peripheral blood mononuclear cells (PBMCs), taken before the second cycle of nivolumab. These receptors were obtained from a human donor with classical Hodgkin lymphoma.

The rearrangement links TRBV7-6 to TRBJ2-5; D is perhaps TRBD1 or TRBD2 (5 bases each). With 0 bases removed from V and 4 bases from J, the gap between germline ends came to 15 bases. Germline V gene data show CDR1 as SGHVS and CDR2 as FNYEAQ. The length of the CDR3 is 16 residues. CDR3 sequence: CASSLAVGTALETQYF. The CDR3 coding sequence is TGTGCCAGCAGCTTAGCCGTTGGGACGGCACTAGAGACCCAGTACTTC. Full variable domain (missing parts from reference TRBV7-6 and TRBJ2-5): GAGVSQSPRYKVTKRGQDVALRCDPISGHVSLYWYRQALGQGPEFLTYFNYEAQQDKSGLPNDRFSAERPEGSISTLTIQRTEQRDSAMYRCASSLAVGTALETQYFGPGTRLLVL.

The chain links TRBV7-9 to TRBJ2-1; tentatively, D is TRBD2 (5 bases). Looked up from germline, CDR1 is SEHNR and CDR2 is FQNEAQ (reference sequence). V was cut by 6 bases and J by 2 bases, with 14 bases left in between. The CDR3 is 15 residues long. The CDR3 nucleotides are TGTGCCAGCAGGGCTAGCTACACGACCTACAATGAGCAGTTCTTC. This translates into CASRASYTTYNEQFF. The whole variable domain, remainder taken from reference TRBV7-9 and TRBJ2-1, is DTGVSQNPRHKITKRGQNVTFRCDPISEHNRLYWYRQTLGQGPEFLTYFQNEAQLEKSRLLSDRFSAERPKGSFSTLEIQRTEQGDSAMYLCASRASYTTYNEQFFGPGTRLTVL.

The chain links TRBV2 to TRBJ1-1; no clear D. CDR1 SNHLY and CDR2 FYNNEI come from the germline V gene. The CDR3 sequence is 15 residues long. The V end lost 0 bases, the J end lost 3 bases, and 11 bases lay between the germline ends. The CDR3 sequence is CASSEAASQDTEAFF. The DNA for the CDR3 is TGTGCCAGCAGTGAAGCGGCCAGCCAGGACACTGAAGCTTTCTTT.

The CDR3 nucleotides read TGTGCCAGCAGTAAAGGACAGGGCCCCTACGAGCAGTACTTC. Translation gives CASSKGQGPYEQYF. The rearrangement links TRBV27 to TRBJ2-7; 8 bases fit TRBD1. This CDR3 is 14 amino acids long. Germline loops: CDR1 MNHEY, CDR2 SMNVEV (reference sequence). After removal of 5 bases from V and 2 bases from J, the junction contained 5 bases not matched to a gene.

The chain carries TRBV19 and TRBJ1-5; D may be TRBD1 (5 bases). Germline V gives CDR1 LNHDA, CDR2 SQIVND (reference sequence). V was trimmed by 3 bases and J by 7 bases, leaving 10 bases between them. The length of the CDR3 is 13 residues. CDR3 sequence (DNA): TGTGCCAGTAGTATCAAGGGGAAACAGCCCCAGCATTTT. Amino acid sequence: CASSIKGKQPQHF.

This chain joins TRBV15 and TRBJ1-4; D is unresolved. CDR1 is LNHNV, CDR2 YYDKDF, per germline (reference sequence). The V gene lost 0 bases and the J gene lost 5 bases, with 10 bases spanning the gap. The CDR3 is 15 residues long. This chain's CDR3 is CATSRDQQKNEKLFF. The CDR3 bases are TGTGCCACCAGCAGAGACCAACAGAAGAATGAAAAACTGTTTTTT.

This chain links TRBV7-2 with TRBJ1-5; TRBD1 matches at 8 bases. The V gene end was trimmed by 1 base and the J gene end by 6 bases; junction bases not matched to a gene: 5. Germline V gene lookup returns CDR1 SGHTA and CDR2 FQGNSA. The length of the CDR3 is 15 residues. Written as DNA, the CDR3 is TGTGCCAGCAGCTTAGGGACAGGGCTTGGTCAGCCCCAGCATTTT. As protein: CASSLGTGLGQPQHF.

V is TRBV19 and J is TRBJ1-1; no firm D call. The CDR3 spans 13 residues. Trimming took 5 bases from V and 1 from J, leaving 8 bases between them. Germline V gene data show CDR1 as LNHDA and CDR2 as SQIVND (reference sequence). The CDR3 bases are TGTGCCAGTAGTGGCACGGCGAACACTGAAGCTTTCTTT. Protein product: CASSGTANTEAFF.

The V call is TRBV19, the J call TRBJ2-7; perhaps TRBD1 as D (6 bases). Germline CDR1 reads LNHDA; CDR2 reads SQIVND (reference sequence). Trimming removed 3 bases at V and 3 bases at J, with 12 bases between. The CDR3 length is 14 residues. The CDR3 sequence is CASSMGTGNYEQYF. CDR3 DNA: TGTGCCAGTAGTATGGGAACAGGGAACTACGAGCAGTACTTC.

The chain employs TRBV5-4 and TRBJ2-6; no firm D call. The length of the CDR3 is 14 residues. Trimming cost V 4 bases and J 2 bases, with 7 bases left between them. Germline CDR1 is SGHNT and CDR2 is YYREEE (reference sequence). This CDR3 reads CASSRSTGANVLTF. The CDR3 DNA is TGTGCCAGCAGCCGCTCAACTGGGGCCAACGTCCTGACTTTC.

This clone was observed once. The rearrangement uses TRBV9 and TRBJ2-5, with D unclear. CDR3 length: 14 amino acids. Germline-derived CDR1 and CDR2 are SGDLS and YYNGEE. The V end lost 4 bases, the J end lost 4 bases, and 14 bases lay between the germline ends. CDR3 protein: CASSPGVGRETQYF. DNA for the CDR3: TGTGCCAGCAGCCCCGGTGTGGGTCGAGAGACCCAGTACTTC.

The rearrangement links TRBV5-4 to TRBJ2-1, with 9 positions matching TRBD2. Germline V gene sequence: CDR1 SGHNT, CDR2 YYREEE (reference sequence). Unmatched junction bases numbered 10, after V lost 2 bases and J lost 4 bases. This CDR3 region has 17 residues. This CDR3 is CASSFFERTSVYNEQFF. CDR3 DNA sequence: TGTGCCAGCAGCTTCTTTGAGAGGACTAGCGTTTACAATGAGCAGTTCTTC.

This clone was observed a few times. The chain couples TRBV10-2 to TRBJ2-5; either TRBD1 or TRBD2 may fit D (5 bases each). This CDR3 is 13 amino acids long. Germline-derived CDR1 and CDR2 are WSHSY and SAAADI. V dropped 3 bases and J dropped 7 bases, with 12 bases sitting between them. CDR3 DNA: TGCGCCAGCAGTGAATGGGACGGCCGGACCCAGTACTTC. It encodes CASSEWDGRTQYF.